Listed below are T cell receptor beta chains from one sample, sequenced in a study of cytomegalovirus exposure and HLA in healthy donors. Profiling relied on immunoSEQ multiplex PCR, and the TCRdb table lists in-frame clones only, not all of them. The repertoire holds more than 95,000 clones, 75% seen once, with 1.3% in the top ten. Source material: PBMCs. These receptors all come from a man aged 35 to 55 in good health and CMV-seronegative. Both conserved end residues are part of each CDR3. A D gene is named only where the DNA matches it firmly. Some rows have no size entry. The others give once, few or many, or a class for an expanded clone.

>TRBJ2-2|TRBD2|TRBV7-3|-
TGTGCCAGCAGCTCCGGCGGGAGGGGAGGGACCGGGGAGCTGTTTTTT
CASSSGGRGGTGELFF
>TRBJ2-3|-|TRBV7-9|-
TGTGCCAGCAGCTTAGTGACAGAAAACACAGATACGCAGTATTTT
CASSLVTENTDTQYF
>TRBJ1-2|-|TRBV6-1|once
TGTGCCAGCAGTGCCCGACAGGAAACGAGCTATGGCTACACCTTC
CASSARQETSYGYTF
>TRBJ2-1|-|TRBV25-1|-
TGTGCCAGCAGTGTTTCAGGGGCTAGGTATGAGCAGTTCTTC
CASSVSGARYEQFF
>TRBJ1-3|TRBD1|TRBV7-8|few
TGTGCCAGCAGCTTTACCGGGACAGGGTACTCTGGAAACACCATATATTTT
CASSFTGTGYSGNTIYF
>TRBJ1-2|-|TRBV18|-
TGTGCCAGCTCACCATCCAGGGAATATATATATGGCTACACCTTC
CASSPSREYIYGYTF
>TRBJ2-7|-|TRBV29-1|-
TGCAGCGGTGGGACGGACAGCTCCTACGAGCAGTACTTC
CSGGTDSSYEQYF
>TRBJ2-7|-|TRBV21-1|-
TGTGCCAGCAGCAAAATCCTCCGGGACATCTCCTACGAGCAGTACTTC
CASSKILRDISYEQYF
>TRBJ1-2|-|TRBV5-6|-
TGTGCCAGCAGCTTGGCGGGCAGGGAGGTGTATGGCTACACCTTC
CASSLAGREVYGYTF
>TRBJ1-2|TRBD1|TRBV7-2|-
TGTGCCAGCAGCTTAGGGCCCGGACAGGGAGTCTATGGCTACACCTTC
CASSLGPGQGVYGYTF
>TRBJ2-7|-|TRBV14|few
TGTGCCAGCAGCTATTCTTTGTCCTACGAGCAGTACTTC
CASSYSLSYEQYF
>TRBJ2-1|TRBD2|TRBV10-2|few
TGCGCCAGTACTTTGCGGGAGTACAATGAGCAGTTCTTC
CASTLREYNEQFF
>TRBJ2-3|-|TRBV7-2|few
TGTGCCAGCAGCTTAGCATTGGGGAGTACAGATACGCAGTATTTT
CASSLALGSTDTQYF
>TRBJ2-1|-|TRBV10-3|-
TGTGCCATCAGTTCGCTGGGGAGCAATGAGCAGTTCTTC
CAISSLGSNEQFF
>TRBJ2-1|-|TRBV5-6|few
TGTGCCAGCAGCGTTACAGGGAGCGGTGAGCAGTTCTTC
CASSVTGSGEQFF
>TRBJ2-1|TRBD2|TRBV30|-
TGTGCCTGGAGGGGCAACGGACTAGCGGGGAGTAATGAGCAGTTCTTC
CAWRGNGLAGSNEQFF
>TRBJ1-1|-|TRBV10-1|-
TGCGCCAGCAGTGAGTCGTTCAGGGTCCCTGAAGCTTTCTTT
CASSESFRVPEAFF
>TRBJ1-6|TRBD1|TRBV5-4|few
TGTGCCAGCAGCTTTTCACAGGGGGGTAATTCACCCCTCCACTTT
CASSFSQGGNSPLHF
>TRBJ2-5|TRBD1|TRBV4-2|-
TGTGCCAGCAGCCCCGGGGGTAGGGACAGGGGGCTTCGGGAGACCCAGTACTTC
CASSPGGRDRGLRETQYF
>TRBJ1-2|TRBD1|TRBV15|-
TGTGCCACAAAATCACCGGGACAGGGGGCCGGTGGCTACACCTTC
CATKSPGQGAGGYTF
>TRBJ2-5|TRBD2|TRBV28|once
TGTGCCAGCAGTTTACCTAGCGGGAGGGCTGGGGAGACCCAGTACTTC
CASSLPSGRAGETQYF
>TRBJ2-7|-|TRBV10-2|-
TGCGCCAGCAGTGAGGGAGTGACTGAGCAGTACTTC
CASSEGVTEQYF
>TRBJ2-7|TRBD2|TRBV6-6|-
TGTGCCAGCAGCCCGGGGGGGCAAGGTCCCGAGCAGTACTTC
CASSPGGQGPEQYF
>TRBJ1-2|TRBD1|TRBV6-5|-
TGTGCCAGCAGTTACCCTACAGGGGGCGGTAACTATGGCTACACCTTC
CASSYPTGGGNYGYTF
>TRBJ2-7|-|TRBV4-2|-
TGTGCCAGCAGCCAAGGGGCGGGGCGAGAGCAGTACTTC
CASSQGAGREQYF
>TRBJ1-5|-|TRBV5-6|-
TGTGCCAGCAGCTTAAGTCCGCAGGGCGGCAATCAGCCCCAGCATTTT
CASSLSPQGGNQPQHF
>TRBJ1-6|TRBD1|TRBV5-1|-
TGCGCCAGCAGCTCCAGGACAGGGACTAATTCACCCCTCCACTTT
CASSSRTGTNSPLHF
>TRBJ2-2|TRBD2|TRBV5-1|-
TGCGCCAGCAGCTTGTTGGGAGGGTGGAACACCGGGGAGCTGTTTTTT
CASSLLGGWNTGELFF
>TRBJ2-3|-|TRBV6-4|-
TGTGCCAGCAGTGAGGGCGGGGGCCTCGGGACAGATACGCAGTATTTT
CASSEGGGLGTDTQYF
>TRBJ2-2|-|TRBV7-2|-
TGTGCCAGCAGCTTGGAAGGACTACCAACCGGGGAGCTGTTTTTT
CASSLEGLPTGELFF
>TRBJ2-3|-|TRBV4-2|few
TGTGCCAGCAGCCAACTTCTTGCAGGAGATACGCAGTATTTT
CASSQLLAGDTQYF
>TRBJ2-7|-|TRBV5-1|-
TGCGCCAGCAGCCCCGGGGGGCTACGGAGAGCCTACGAGCAGTACTTC
CASSPGGLRRAYEQYF
>TRBJ1-5|-|TRBV10-2|few
TGCGCCAGCATGTCACGAGGGAGCAATCAGCCCCAGCATTTT
CASMSRGSNQPQHF
>TRBJ2-7|TRBD1|TRBV15|-
TGTGCCACCAGCTTACTGGACAGGGGCCGCACCTACGAGCAGTACTTC
CATSLLDRGRTYEQYF
>TRBJ1-1|-|TRBV7-9|-
TGTGCCAGCAGCTCGAACAGGGAAAAAACTGAAGCTTTCTTT
CASSSNREKTEAFF
>TRBJ2-7|TRBD2|TRBV18|-
TGTGCCAGCTCACCGGGGCGGGGGGGGACCTACGAGCAGTACTTC
CASSPGRGGTYEQYF
>TRBJ2-5|-|TRBV5-8|-
TGTGCCAGCAGCTTGCGTCCGGAGACCCAGTACTTC
CASSLRPETQYF
>TRBJ1-5|TRBD1|TRBV6-1|-
TGTGCCAGCAGGGACAGGGACGTAGACAATCAGCCCCAGCATTTT
CASRDRDVDNQPQHF
>TRBJ1-1|-|TRBV6-5|-
TGTGCCAGCATAGGGACACCGAACACTGAAGCTTTCTTT
CASIGTPNTEAFF
>TRBJ1-4|-|TRBV29-1|-
TGCAGCGTTGCTAGGGGGTCAAGTATTGAAAAACTGTTTTTT
CSVARGSSIEKLFF
>TRBJ2-3|TRBD1|TRBV11-3|-
TGTGCCAGCAGCGAACGACAGGGAACAGATACGCAGTATTTT
CASSERQGTDTQYF
>TRBJ1-2|-|TRBV30|-
TGTGCCTGGAGTGTAGGGGGGGCTTATGGCTACACCTTC
CAWSVGGAYGYTF
>TRBJ2-3|TRBD1|TRBV7-9|-
TGTGCCAGCAGCCTTGGGACAGGATTATACTCAGATACGCAGTATTTT
CASSLGTGLYSDTQYF
>TRBJ2-7|-|TRBV7-2|-
TGTGCCAGCAGCTTGGAGGGGCACGAGCAGTACTTC
CASSLEGHEQYF
>TRBJ2-5|TRBD2|TRBV19|-
TGTGCCAGTAGTAGTCGACTAGCGGGGGCCATCCAAGAGACCCAGTACTTC
CASSSRLAGAIQETQYF
>TRBJ1-3|-|TRBV2|-
TGTGCCAGCAGTGTCGGCGGTTTCTCTGGAAACACCATATATTTT
CASSVGGFSGNTIYF
>TRBJ2-1|TRBD2|TRBV5-4|-
TGTGCCAGCAGCCCTAGGACTAGCGGGAGGGCCGGGAATGAGCAGTTCTTC
CASSPRTSGRAGNEQFF
>TRBJ2-1|TRBD2|TRBV19|-
TGTGCCAGTAGTGGCGGACTAGCGGGGAAGTTCTTC
CASSGGLAGKFF
>TRBJ1-2|-|TRBV29-1|-
TGCAGCGCACAGACACCTACGGGAAACTATGGCTACACCTTC
CSAQTPTGNYGYTF
>TRBJ2-1|-|TRBV5-4|-
TGTGCCAGCAGCGTCCAGGGAGGAGATGAGCAGTTCTTC
CASSVQGGDEQFF
>TRBJ2-7|TRBD1|TRBV2|-
TGTGCCAGCAAGGAAGGGACAGGGGCCCCCTACGAGCAGTACTTC
CASKEGTGAPYEQYF
>TRBJ2-7|TRBD1|TRBV14|-
TGTGCCAGCAGCCCGGACGACTGGGGGACAGAGTCCTACGAGCAGTACTTC
CASSPDDWGTESYEQYF
>TRBJ2-5|TRBD2|TRBV12-5|-
TGTGCTAGTGGCGGGACTAGGGTCCAAGAGACCCAGTACTTC
CASGGTRVQETQYF
>TRBJ1-1|TRBD1|TRBV18|-
TGTGCCAGCTCACGCGACAGGGAGTTAGCTTTCTTT
CASSRDRELAFF
>TRBJ1-2|TRBD1|TRBV7-9|-
TGTGCCAGCAGCTACCGACAGGGGGCTGGTAACTATGGCTACACCTTC
CASSYRQGAGNYGYTF
>TRBJ1-2|-|TRBV4-1|-
TGCGCCAGCAGCCAAGTTCTGGACAGCTTCTATGGCTACACCTTC
CASSQVLDSFYGYTF
>TRBJ1-5|TRBD1|TRBV11-2|few
TGTGCCAGCTCACTTACAGGGGGGTTGAGCAATCAGCCCCAGCATTTT
CASSLTGGLSNQPQHF
>TRBJ2-5|TRBD1|TRBV9|-
TGTGCCAGCAGCGTAGGAACAGGGGGCCAAGAGACCCAGTACTTC
CASSVGTGGQETQYF
>TRBJ1-4|-|TRBV2|few
TGTGCCAGCAGTGAAAAGCCGTCGTGGGGGGTGAGAGAAAAACTGTTTTTT
CASSEKPSWGVREKLFF